One sample yielded the 22 T cell receptor beta chains listed below, sequenced in a study of blood T cell repertoires in COVID-19. Here immunoSEQ multiplex PCR was the method, and the copy in TCRdb shows in-frame clones only, minus some. Found here are 100,000 to 150,000 clones, approximately 74% of them singletons; the top ten hold roughly 5.5%. Input material: peripheral blood. The origin of the receptors is a man in his sixties with acute or convalescent COVID-19.

The rearrangement uses TRBV5-1 and TRBJ2-5; 10 bases line up with TRBD1. This CDR3 spans 15 amino acids. Per germline, CDR1 SGHRS and CDR2 YFSETQ. V shed 0 bases and J 5 bases; nucleotides not matched to a gene: 4. This CDR3 is CASSLVGQGTETQYF. For the CDR3, the DNA is TGCGCCAGCAGCTTGGTGGGACAGGGGACGGAGACCCAGTACTTC.

The J gene is TRBJ1-1, the V gene TRBV6-5; TRBD1 matches at 10 bases. The CDR3 spans 14 residues. Trimming cost V 6 bases and J 3 bases; bases outside gene matches: 4. The V gene's germline CDR1 is MNHEY and CDR2 SVGAGI. The CDR3 DNA sequence: TGTGCCAGCAGCTGGACAGGGGGTGACACTGAAGCTTTCTTT. Its translation: CASSWTGGDTEAFF.

This clone was observed a few times. The chain carries TRBV27 and TRBJ1-6; maybe TRBD1 (5 bases). Germline loops: CDR1 MNHEY, CDR2 SMNVEV (reference sequence). This CDR3 is 12 amino acids long. Deletions cut 5 bases from V and 8 bases from J, with 7 bases between. This CDR3 reads CASSQQDSPLHF. CDR3 coding DNA: TGTGCCAGCAGTCAACAGGATTCACCCCTCCACTTT.

The CDR3 sequence: CASRGREGNAKRHEQYF. In nucleotides, the CDR3 is TGTGCCAGCAGGGGTCGGGAGGGGAACGCGAAACGCCACGAGCAGTACTTC. This rearrangement joins TRBV2 to TRBJ2-7, with 8 bases that match TRBD2. The CDR3 spans 17 residues. Germline CDR1 reads SNHLY; CDR2 reads FYNNEI. V lost 6 bases to trimming and J lost 5 bases; unmatched junction nucleotides: 18.

The chain carries TRBV12-5 and TRBJ1-1, with 9 bases aligning to TRBD1. J lost 10 bases, V lost 6 bases, and 12 bases had no gene match. The CDR3 covers 14 residues. CDR1 is LGHNT and CDR2 is FRNRAP in the germline V gene. Here the CDR3 DNA reads TGTGCTAGTGGCCTGGCCGGACAGGGGCCCCCAGCTTTCTTT. Protein product: CASGLAGQGPPAFF.

The CDR3 loop is CASSALGQATEAFF. The CDR3, as DNA: TGTGCCAGTAGTGCCCTCGGACAGGCGACTGAAGCTTTCTTT. This rearrangement joins TRBV19 to TRBJ1-1, with 7 positions matching TRBD1. In germline, CDR1 is LNHDA, CDR2 SQIVND (reference sequence). Trimming cost V 5 bases and J 5 bases; bases outside gene matches: 8. This CDR3 region has 14 residues.

The chain combines TRBV6-5 with TRBJ1-4, with a weak D call TRBD1 (6 bases). V gave up 5 bases and J gave up 8 bases, with 9 bases separating them. The CDR3 sequence is 12 residues long. Germline V CDR1 and CDR2: MNHEY, SVGAGI. CDR3 nucleotides: TGTGCCAGCAGTCAGGGGTGGGAAAAACTGTTTTTT. This encodes CASSQGWEKLFF.

The chain couples TRBV3-1 (or the pseudogene TRBV3-2) to TRBJ2-3; the match to TRBD2 covers 10 bases. J lost 1 base, V lost 5 bases, and 3 bases had no gene match. Germline CDR1 reads LGHDT; CDR2 reads YNNKEL (reference sequence). The CDR3 spans 15 residues. The CDR3 reads CASSFGTSGTDTQYF. The CDR3 bases are TGTGCCAGCAGCTTCGGGACTAGCGGCACAGATACGCAGTATTTT.

The chain joins TRBV7-9 to TRBJ2-7; a possible D gene is TRBD1 (5 bases). The CDR3 contains 14 residues. The germline V gene encodes CDR1 SEHNR and CDR2 FQNEAQ (reference sequence). Trimming pared 2 bases from V and 5 bases from J, leaving 13 bases between. The CDR3 sequence: CASSLQGVGNEQYF. DNA for the CDR3: TGTGCCAGCAGCTTACAAGGGGTGGGTAACGAGCAGTACTTC.

The rearrangement uses TRBV5-4 and TRBJ2-1, with 9 positions matching TRBD2. The length of the CDR3 is 14 residues. V gave up 0 bases and J gave up 5 bases; unmatched junction bases: 0. Looked up from germline, CDR1 is SGHNT and CDR2 is YYREEE (reference sequence). The CDR3 protein is CASSLASGDNEQFF. CDR3 in DNA: TGTGCCAGCAGCTTGGCTAGCGGGGACAATGAGCAGTTCTTC.

The CDR3 sequence is CASSQDLGLAGANTDTQYF. In nucleotides, the CDR3 is TGTGCCAGCAGCCAAGATTTAGGACTAGCGGGGGCTAATACAGATACGCAGTATTTT. This chain connects TRBV3-1 (or the pseudogene TRBV3-2) to TRBJ2-3; 13 bases map to TRBD2. CDR3 length: 19 residues. V gave up 0 bases and J gave up 3 bases; unmatched junction bases: 9. In germline, CDR1 is LGHDT, CDR2 YNNKEL (reference sequence).

The chain has TRBV27 and TRBJ1-1; tentative D call: TRBD1 (5 bases). The V gene lost 10 bases and the J gene lost 4 bases, with 13 bases spanning the gap. The germline CDR1 and CDR2 sequences are MNHEY and SMNVEV (reference sequence). This CDR3 region has 12 residues. The CDR3 nucleotides read TGTGCCATGGGCAGGGTTAGCACTGAAGCTTTCTTT. Its translation is CAMGRVSTEAFF.

The chain employs TRBV28 and TRBJ2-4; the match to TRBD1 covers 9 bases. J gave up 1 base and V 5 bases, and 6 bases lay outside the gene matches. The germline gives CDR1 MDHEN, CDR2 SYDVKM. The CDR3 runs to 16 residues. The CDR3 coding sequence is TGTGCCAGCAGTGGGACACAGGGGGCCGCCAAAAACATTCAGTACTTC. Encoded protein: CASSGTQGAAKNIQYF.

The rearrangement joins TRBV5-1 to TRBJ1-1, with TRBD1 matching over 7 bases. The germline gives CDR1 SGHRS, CDR2 YFSETQ. The trim removed 4 bases at V and 3 bases at J, leaving 12 bases unmatched. This CDR3 has 16 amino acids. CDR3 sequence reads: CASSPRTGLGDTEAFF. The CDR3 DNA is TGCGCCAGCAGCCCACGGACAGGCCTAGGGGACACTGAAGCTTTCTTT.

V usage is TRBV5-8 and J usage is TRBJ1-5, with 9 positions matching TRBD1. The CDR3 runs 15 residues. The germline CDR1 and CDR2 sequences are SGHTS and YDEGEE. Losses at the gene ends were 5 bases for V and 7 bases for J; bases not matched to a gene: 10. The CDR3 is CASRPGQGVGQPQHF. The CDR3 coding sequence is TGTGCCAGCAGACCGGGACAGGGTGTGGGACAGCCCCAGCATTTT.

The chain carries TRBV5-4 and TRBJ2-3; 10 bases match TRBD2. CDR1 is SGHNT, CDR2 YYREEE, per germline (reference sequence). Germline trimming cut 4 bases from V and 3 bases from J; bases unmatched to any gene: 8. The CDR3 sequence is 16 residues long. CDR3 residues: CASSKKREGGTDTQYF. For the CDR3, the DNA is TGTGCCAGCAGCAAGAAGCGGGAGGGTGGAACAGATACGCAGTATTTT.

The CDR3 sequence: CASSQETRVTTEAFF. The CDR3 DNA is TGCGCCAGCAGCCAAGAAACACGGGTTACCACTGAAGCTTTCTTT. The chain combines TRBV4-1 with TRBJ1-1; D remains unclear. Germline loops: CDR1 MGHRA, CDR2 YSYEKL. The CDR3 is 15 residues long. Trimming removed 0 bases at V and 4 bases at J, with 12 bases between.

This clone was seen a few times. The chain employs TRBV19 and TRBJ1-2; the D is unclear. V lost 0 bases and J 5 bases, leaving 7 bases between the germline ends. The CDR3 length is 13 residues. Per the germline V gene, CDR1 is LNHDA and CDR2 is SQIVND (reference sequence). The CDR3 is CASSIDLRYGYTF. The DNA of the CDR3 is TGTGCCAGTAGTATAGATCTCCGTTATGGCTACACCTTC. Complete variable domain (other parts from reference TRBV19 and TRBJ1-2): DGGITQSPKYLFRKEGQNVTLSCEQNLNHDAMYWYRQDPGQGLRLIYYSQIVNDFQKGDIAEGYSVSREKKESFPLTVTSAQKNPTAFYLCASSIDLRYGYTFGSGTRLTVV.

Notes on this clone: The same CDR3 arises from other DNA sequences in this sample as well. The chain is built from TRBV4-2 and TRBJ2-3, with TRBD2 matching over 13 bases. CDR3 size: 19 residues. Per germline, CDR1 LGHNA and CDR2 YNFKEQ. Trimming removed 1 base from V and 0 bases from J; junction bases left unmatched: 7. CDR3 amino acids: CASSQAGTSGDGSTDTQYF. CDR3 in DNA: TGTGCCAGCAGCCAAGCCGGGACTAGCGGGGACGGGAGCACAGATACGCAGTATTTT.

This clone showed up just once. The chain uses TRBV7-3 and TRBJ2-3; 10 bases match TRBD2. J was trimmed by 0 bases and V by 1 base; bases with no gene match: 1. From germline, CDR1 is SGHTA and CDR2 FQGTGA. The CDR3 consists of 16 residues. Written as DNA, the CDR3 is TGTGCCAGCAGCTTAATAGCGGGGGGTAGCACAGATACGCAGTATTTT. Its protein product is CASSLIAGGSTDTQYF.

The V call is TRBV18, the J call TRBJ1-1; 8 positions agree with TRBD1. CDR3 length: 16 amino acids. V shed 3 bases, J shed 1 base, and the junction held 7 bases outside the gene matches. Germline values: CDR1 KGHSH, CDR2 LQKENI. This CDR3 reads CASSPTNRGRNTEAFF. For the CDR3, the DNA is TGTGCCAGCTCACCTACAAACAGGGGGAGGAACACTGAAGCTTTCTTT.

The rearrangement joins TRBV19 to TRBJ2-7, with 8 bases matching TRBD2. Trimming removed 7 bases from V and 6 bases from J; junction bases left unmatched: 23. Looked up from germline, CDR1 is LNHDA and CDR2 is SQIVND (reference sequence). CDR3 length: 18 amino acids. The CDR3 loop reads CASTVKREFWFSAPEQYF. For the CDR3, the DNA is TGTGCCAGTACCGTTAAGCGGGAGTTCTGGTTCTCAGCCCCCGAGCAGTACTTC.